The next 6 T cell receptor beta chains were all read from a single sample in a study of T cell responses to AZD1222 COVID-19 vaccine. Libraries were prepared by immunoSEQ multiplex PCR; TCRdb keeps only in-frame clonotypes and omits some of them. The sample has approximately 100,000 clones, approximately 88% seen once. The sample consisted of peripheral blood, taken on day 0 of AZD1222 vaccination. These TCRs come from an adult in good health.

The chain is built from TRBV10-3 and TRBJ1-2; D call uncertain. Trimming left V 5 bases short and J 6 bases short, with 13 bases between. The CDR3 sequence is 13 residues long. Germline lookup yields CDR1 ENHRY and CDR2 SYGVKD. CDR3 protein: CAISPGQVDGYTF. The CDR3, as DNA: TGTGCCATCAGTCCCGGGCAGGTCGATGGCTACACCTTC.

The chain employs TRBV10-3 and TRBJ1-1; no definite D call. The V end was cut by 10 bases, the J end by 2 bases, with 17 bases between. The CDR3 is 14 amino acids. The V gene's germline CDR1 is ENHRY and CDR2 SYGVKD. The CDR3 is CATAARSVNTEAFF. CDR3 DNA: TGTGCCACCGCCGCGAGATCTGTTAACACTGAAGCTTTCTTT.

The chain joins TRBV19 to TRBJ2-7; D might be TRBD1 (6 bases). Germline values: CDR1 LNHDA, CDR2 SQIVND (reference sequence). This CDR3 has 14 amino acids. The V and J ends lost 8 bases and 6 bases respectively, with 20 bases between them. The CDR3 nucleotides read TGTGCCAGTGGTTCCCCGGGACACCTTTCCGAGCAGTACTTC. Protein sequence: CASGSPGHLSEQYF. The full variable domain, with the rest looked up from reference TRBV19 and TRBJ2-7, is DGGITQSPKYLFRKEGQNVTLSCEQNLNHDAMYWYRQDPGQGLRLIYYSQIVNDFQKGDIAEGYSVSREKKESFPLTVTSAQKNPTAFYLCASGSPGHLSEQYFGPGTRLTVT.

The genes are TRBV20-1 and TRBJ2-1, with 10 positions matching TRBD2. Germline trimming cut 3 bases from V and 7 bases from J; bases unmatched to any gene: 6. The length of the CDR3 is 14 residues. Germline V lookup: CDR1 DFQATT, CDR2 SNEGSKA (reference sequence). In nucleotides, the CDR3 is TGCAGTGCTAGTACCACTAGCGGGGAAAATGAGCAGTTCTTC. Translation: CSASTTSGENEQFF.

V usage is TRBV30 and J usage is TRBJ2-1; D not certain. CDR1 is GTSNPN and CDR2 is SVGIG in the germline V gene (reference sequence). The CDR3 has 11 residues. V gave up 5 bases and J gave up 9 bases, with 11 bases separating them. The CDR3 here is CAWGVGSEQFF. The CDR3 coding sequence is TGTGCCTGGGGAGTTGGGTCTGAGCAGTTCTTC.

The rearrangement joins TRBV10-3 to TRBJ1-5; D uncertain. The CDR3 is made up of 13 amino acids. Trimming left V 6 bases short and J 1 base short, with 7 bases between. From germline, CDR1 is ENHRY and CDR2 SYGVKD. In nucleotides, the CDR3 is TGTGCCATCAGGGGTGAGAGCAATCAGCCCCAGCATTTT. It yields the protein CAIRGESNQPQHF.